This TCR beta chain was identified during a study of spatial heterogeneity in lung cancer. Points from the study as a whole: One measure, the expanded intratumoral alpha and beta TCR count, tracked tumor mutation counts.

TCRdb itself ran the 5' RACE reads through MiXCR, one entry per CDR3 protein. This sample has over 7,500 distinct CDR3 sequences, with over 2.5% found just once. This clonotype occurred many times. Its antigen is undetermined. Time point given: sample taken at primary tumor resection. The CDR3 consists of 17 residues. The V end was cut by 3 bases, the J end by 0 bases, with 12 bases between. The germline V gene encodes CDR1 MGHRA and CDR2 YSYEKL. The V call is TRBV4-1, the J call TRBJ1-6; no clear D. The sequence was collected from a male donor with early-stage non-small cell lung cancer. The sample in question was lung tumor tissue, obtained at surgery. CDR3: CASSQETLTSYNSPLHF. CDR3 nucleotides: TGCGCCAGCAGCCAGGAGACACTTACCTCCTATAATTCACCCCTCCACTTT.